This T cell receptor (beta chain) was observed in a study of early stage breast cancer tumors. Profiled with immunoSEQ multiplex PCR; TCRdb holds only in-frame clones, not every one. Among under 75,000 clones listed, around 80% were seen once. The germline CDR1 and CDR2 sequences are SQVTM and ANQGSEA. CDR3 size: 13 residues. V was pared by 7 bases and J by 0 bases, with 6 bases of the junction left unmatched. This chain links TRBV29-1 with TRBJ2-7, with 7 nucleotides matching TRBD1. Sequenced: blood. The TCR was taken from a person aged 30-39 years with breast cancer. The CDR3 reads CSAGTASSYEQYF. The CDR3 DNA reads TGCAGCGCCGGGACAGCCAGCTCCTACGAGCAGTACTTC.